The clone carrying this TCR beta chain was picked up a small number of times. This specimen belongs to a study of lymphopenia after photon versus proton radiotherapy. The CDR3 length is 16 residues. V dropped 0 bases and J dropped 9 bases, with 18 bases sitting between them. The germline V gene encodes CDR1 SGHAT and CDR2 FQNNGV. Profiled with immunoSEQ multiplex PCR; TCRdb holds only in-frame clones, not every one. The sample lists approximately 17,000 clones, 65% to 90% occurring once. The receptor comes from a man between 70 and 80 years old with pancreatic cancer. V is TRBV11-2 and J is TRBJ2-4; perhaps TRBD2 as D (6 bases). Sample: peripheral blood, taken from a patient treated with proton-based radiotherapy. The CDR3 reads CASSLEDTSLGSIQYF. Here the CDR3 DNA reads TGTGCCAGCAGCTTAGAAGATACTAGCCTCGGCTCCATTCAGTACTTC.